The 28 T cell receptor beta chains below all came from one sample that was sequenced in a study of cytomegalovirus exposure and HLA in healthy donors. A multiplex PCR was run with 60 Vbeta primers and 13 Jbeta primers. Clones were sequenced by immunoSEQ multiplex PCR, and TCRdb holds only the in-frame ones, with some missing. The record lists about 70,000 clones, of which the ten most abundant hold roughly 2.6%. Sample: PBMCs. The receptors were sampled from a female donor in good health and CMV-seropositive.

V gene TRBV5-8 combines with J gene TRBJ2-7; TRBD1 aligns across 9 bases. The CDR3 runs to 15 residues. From germline, CDR1 is SGHTS and CDR2 YDEGEE. The V and J ends lost 2 bases and 4 bases, in that order; junction bases with no gene match: 7. The DNA for the CDR3 is TGTGCCAGCAGCTTTGGTTGGACAGGGGCGTACGAGCAGTACTTC. Translation gives CASSFGWTGAYEQYF.

The J gene is TRBJ2-2, the V gene TRBV4-3; a weak D match, TRBD1 (6 bases). Per the germline V gene, CDR1 is LGHNA and CDR2 is YSLEER. Between the trimmed V and J ends, which lost 4 bases and 5 bases, there was a span of 8 bases. CDR3 length: 13 residues. CDR3 DNA: TGCGCCAGCAGCCCCCAGGGGACCGGGGAGCTGTTTTTT. Translating it yields CASSPQGTGELFF.

The rearrangement links TRBV18 to TRBJ1-2, with TRBD1 identical over 8 bases. The CDR3 loop spans 13 amino acids. Germline lookup yields CDR1 KGHSH and CDR2 LQKENI. The trim removed 1 base at V and 6 bases at J, leaving 1 base unmatched. For the CDR3, the DNA is TGTGCCAGCTCACCACGGGGACAGGATGGCTACACCTTC. Translating it yields CASSPRGQDGYTF.

The chain links TRBV30 to TRBJ1-2, with unresolved D. V was cut by 0 bases and J by 5 bases, with 10 bases left in between. Germline V lookup: CDR1 GTSNPN, CDR2 SVGIG (reference sequence). The CDR3 runs to 13 residues. CDR3 sequence reads: CAWSVGRWYGYTF. As DNA, the CDR3 is TGTGCCTGGAGTGTCGGCAGGTGGTATGGCTACACCTTC.

The V and J genes are TRBV28 and TRBJ1-2, with D possibly being TRBD1 (6 bases). Germline V gives CDR1 MDHEN, CDR2 SYDVKM. Deletions cut 3 bases from V and 4 bases from J, with 12 bases between. The CDR3 covers 14 residues. Written as DNA, the CDR3 is TGTGCCAGCAGTTTGACAGGAGCTTCCTATGGCTACACCTTC. This encodes CASSLTGASYGYTF.

V is TRBV28 and J is TRBJ2-2; weak D call: TRBD2 (5 bases). The CDR3 spans 14 residues. Germline V lookup: CDR1 MDHEN, CDR2 SYDVKM. Trimming took 5 bases from V and 4 from J, leaving 11 bases between them. CDR3 protein: CASSPGVATGELFF. CDR3 DNA: TGTGCCAGCAGTCCCGGGGTGGCCACCGGGGAGCTGTTTTTT.

The rearrangement uses TRBV28 and TRBJ1-1; D perhaps matches TRBD1 (6 bases). From germline, CDR1 is MDHEN and CDR2 SYDVKM. This CDR3 is built from 14 residues. V lost 8 bases and J 6 bases, leaving 19 bases between the germline ends. The DNA of the CDR3 is TGTGCCAGCCTACCCCCGGGACATAAAGCTGAAGCTTTCTTT. This translates into CASLPPGHKAEAFF.

V gene TRBV7-9 combines with J gene TRBJ2-1; 8 bases agree with TRBD2. Trimming took 5 bases from V and 5 from J; bases not matched to a gene: 8. The CDR3 covers 15 residues. Germline V gives CDR1 SEHNR, CDR2 FQNEAQ (reference sequence). The chain's CDR3 is CASSHPTGGNNEQFF. The DNA of the CDR3 is TGTGCCAGCAGCCACCCAACGGGAGGGAACAATGAGCAGTTCTTC.

The chain joins TRBV28 to TRBJ1-4, with 7 bases that match TRBD1. V lost 5 bases to trimming and J lost 5 bases; unmatched junction nucleotides: 8. The CDR3 sequence is 15 residues long. The germline V gene has CDR1 MDHEN and CDR2 SYDVKM. CDR3: CASSETGALNEKLFF. Here the CDR3 DNA reads TGTGCCAGCAGTGAAACAGGGGCCCTAAATGAAAAACTGTTTTTT. Full variable domain (outside the CDR3, taken from reference TRBV28 and TRBJ1-4): DVKVTQSSRYLVKRTGEKVFLECVQDMDHENMFWYRQDPGLGLRLIYFSYDVKMKEKGDIPEGYSVSREKKERFSLILESASTNQTSMYLCASSETGALNEKLFFGSGTQLSVL.

The chain links TRBV7-9 to TRBJ2-7; 7 bases align to TRBD2. CDR1 and CDR2 (germline): SEHNR, FQNEAQ (reference sequence). The CDR3 is 14 residues long. The V gene end was trimmed by 5 bases and the J gene end by 4 bases; junction bases not matched to a gene: 8. In DNA, the CDR3 is TGTGCCAGCAGCCTGGGGACTAACTCATACGAGCAGTACTTC. It translates to CASSLGTNSYEQYF.

The rearrangement uses TRBV7-2 and TRBJ2-7; 12 bases are a match to TRBD2. Germline CDR1 reads SGHTA; CDR2 reads FQGNSA. This CDR3 spans 16 amino acids. The J segment lost 3 bases and the V segment lost 5 bases, leaving 8 bases of the junction unmatched. The CDR3 nucleotides read TGTGCCAGCAGCCCTCACGGGACTAGCGGGTACTACGAGCAGTACTTC. It translates to CASSPHGTSGYYEQYF.

The chain has TRBV7-9 and TRBJ2-1, with D maybe TRBD1 (6 bases). Germline V lookup: CDR1 SEHNR, CDR2 FQNEAQ (reference sequence). The CDR3 has 11 amino acids. The ends were cut back, 6 bases at V and 10 bases at J, with 10 bases in the middle. The CDR3 DNA reads TGTGCCAGCAGTGCAGGGGTAGAGCAGTTCTTC. Its translation: CASSAGVEQFF.

The rearrangement uses TRBV28 and TRBJ1-4; D uncertain. Trimming took 5 bases from V and 1 from J, leaving 11 bases between them. The CDR3 consists of 15 residues. Germline CDR1 is MDHEN and CDR2 is SYDVKM. Written as DNA, the CDR3 is TGTGCCAGCAGTCACGCCGGTGGAACTAATGAAAAACTGTTTTTT. Amino acids: CASSHAGGTNEKLFF.

The chain couples TRBV7-2 to TRBJ2-7, with TRBD2 as a possible D gene (5 bases). The CDR3 is 11 residues long. CDR1 is SGHTA, CDR2 FQGNSA, per germline. V was pared by 6 bases and J by 7 bases, with 10 bases between. Here the CDR3 reads CASRRSGEQYF. CDR3 DNA: TGTGCCAGCAGACGATCGGGGGAGCAGTACTTC.

Turning to this clone: The junction shows a germline mismatch at one end, possibly a read error. V gene TRBV18 combines with J gene TRBJ1-1, with a possible D match to TRBD1 (6 bases). Germline-derived CDR1 and CDR2 are KGHSH and LQKENI. The CDR3 sequence is 14 residues long. The CDR3, as DNA: TGTGCCAGCTCACCTGACCAGGGGAACACTGAAGATTTCTTT. Its translation: CASSPDQGNTEDFF.

The chain combines TRBV29-1 with TRBJ2-3; 9 bases agree with TRBD2. The germline V gene encodes CDR1 SQVTM and CDR2 ANQGSEA. V trimming: 4 bases; J trimming: 4 bases; junction bases outside the gene matches: 0. The CDR3 runs to 12 residues. This CDR3 reads CSVVAGADTQYF. In DNA, the CDR3 is TGCAGCGTTGTAGCGGGAGCAGATACGCAGTATTTT.

This chain joins TRBV5-1 and TRBJ2-7; 10 positions agree with TRBD2. This CDR3 has 12 residues. V shed 5 bases, J shed 9 bases, and the junction held 5 bases outside the gene matches. The V gene's germline CDR1 is SGHRS and CDR2 YFSETQ. Written as DNA, the CDR3 is TGCGCCAGCAGTGATGCTAGCGGGAGGCAGTACTTC. Residues: CASSDASGRQYF.

The chain recombines TRBV10-3 with TRBJ1-2, with D tentatively TRBD1 (6 bases). Looked up from germline, CDR1 is ENHRY and CDR2 is SYGVKD. This CDR3 contains 14 residues. The V and J ends lost 0 bases and 4 bases respectively, with 9 bases between them. The CDR3 loop reads CAISESGGSYGYTF. In DNA, the CDR3 is TGTGCCATCAGTGAGTCAGGGGGTAGCTATGGCTACACCTTC.

This sequence joins TRBV6-6 and TRBJ1-1, with a possible D match to TRBD1 (6 bases). This CDR3 has 14 amino acids. V was cut by 2 bases and J by 2 bases, with 9 bases left in between. The V gene's germline CDR1 is MNHNY and CDR2 SVGAGI (reference sequence). The CDR3 loop is CASSYGQPNTEAFF. In DNA form, the CDR3 reads TGTGCCAGCAGTTACGGACAGCCTAACACTGAAGCTTTCTTT.

This rearrangement joins TRBV18 to TRBJ2-3, with TRBD2 matching 14 bases. This CDR3 spans 17 amino acids. The V and J ends lost 3 bases and 0 bases, in that order; junction bases with no gene match: 2. Germline lookup yields CDR1 KGHSH and CDR2 LQKENI. The CDR3 nucleotides are TGTGCCAGCTCACCGAGGACTAGCGGGGGGAGCACAGATACGCAGTATTTT. This codes for CASSPRTSGGSTDTQYF.

The V and J genes are TRBV29-1 and TRBJ1-4, with D possibly matching TRBD1 (5 bases). This CDR3 has 13 amino acids. V lost 6 bases, J lost 7 bases, and 15 bases lay in between. CDR1 is SQVTM, CDR2 ANQGSEA, per germline. The CDR3 sequence: CSVRTPGGEKLFF. Written as DNA, the CDR3 is TGCAGCGTGCGTACCCCGGGGGGTGAAAAACTGTTTTTT.

The chain recombines TRBV18 with TRBJ1-1; the D is unclear. V was shortened by 3 bases and J by 5 bases, with 16 bases between the two germline ends. The CDR3 extends over 15 amino acids. Per the germline V gene, CDR1 is KGHSH and CDR2 is LQKENI. This CDR3 reads CASSPFAPEATEAFF. CDR3 DNA: TGTGCCAGCTCACCTTTTGCTCCTGAGGCGACTGAAGCTTTCTTT.

This chain connects TRBV5-1 to TRBJ1-1, with TRBD1 matching 10 bases. With 4 bases clipped from V and 2 bases from J, the junction kept 2 bases outside the gene matches. Looked up from germline, CDR1 is SGHRS and CDR2 is YFSETQ. This CDR3 has 14 amino acids. In DNA form, the CDR3 reads TGCGCCAGCAGCCGGGACAGGGGTAACACTGAAGCTTTCTTT. As protein: CASSRDRGNTEAFF.

V gene TRBV6-5 combines with J gene TRBJ2-1; 11 bases match TRBD2. Germline V CDR1 and CDR2: MNHEY, SVGAGI. The CDR3 contains 14 residues. Germline trimming cut 2 bases from V and 9 bases from J; bases unmatched to any gene: 3. The CDR3 DNA follows: TGTGCCAGCAGTTACGAACTAGCGGGGGTTGAGCAGTTCTTC. The encoded protein is CASSYELAGVEQFF.

The V and J genes are TRBV7-6 and TRBJ2-7; D possibly corresponds to TRBD1 (5 bases). Germline V gene data show CDR1 as SGHVS and CDR2 as FNYEAQ. The CDR3 runs 14 residues. V dropped 1 base and J dropped 7 bases, with 14 bases sitting between them. CDR3 amino acids: CASSLEPLRGEQYF. Here the CDR3 DNA reads TGTGCCAGCAGCTTAGAACCGCTAAGGGGAGAGCAGTACTTC.

As concerns this clone: Other nucleotide sequences from this sample produce the same CDR3. This CDR3 reads CASSVGASGSYEQYF. The CDR3 region has the DNA TGTGCCAGCAGCGTAGGGGCTAGCGGGAGTTACGAGCAGTACTTC. The rearrangement joins TRBV9 to TRBJ2-7; 10 nucleotides line up with TRBD2. Looked up from germline, CDR1 is SGDLS and CDR2 is YYNGEE. After removal of 0 bases from V and 4 bases from J, the junction contained 4 bases not matched to a gene. This CDR3 has 15 amino acids.

Notes on this clone: Its ends do not fully match the called genes, so a read error is possible. The gene calls are TRBV30 and TRBJ1-1; a weak D match, TRBD1 (6 bases). The CDR3 is 16 amino acids. Germline V lookup: CDR1 GTSNPN, CDR2 SVGIG (reference sequence). The CDR3 sequence is CAWSAIPGVGNTEDFF. DNA of the CDR3: TGTGCCTGGAGTGCCATCCCAGGGGTGGGGAACACTGAAGATTTCTTT.

This sequence joins TRBV19 and TRBJ2-7; D might be TRBD1 (5 bases). Trimming removed 7 bases at V and 6 bases at J, with 19 bases between. The CDR3 loop spans 14 amino acids. The germline CDR1 and CDR2 sequences are LNHDA and SQIVND (reference sequence). For the CDR3, the DNA is TGTGCCAGTAAAAAGGCTCGACTCCAGGGCGAGCAGTACTTC. The encoded protein is CASKKARLQGEQYF. Supplemented by reference TRBV19 and TRBJ2-7, the full variable domain reads DGGITQSPKYLFRKEGQNVTLSCEQNLNHDAMYWYRQDPGQGLRLIYYSQIVNDFQKGDIAEGYSVSREKKESFPLTVTSAQKNPTAFYLCASKKARLQGEQYFGPGTRLTVT.